This T cell receptor (beta chain) was documented in a study of blood T cells in healthy people across ages. Notes on the study in general: A strong correlation was seen between TCR beta diversity and naive T cell percentage.

Alongside a J-beta primer mix, a sample-barcoded 5' primer served in a second PCR lasting roughly 7 to 12 cycles. Each CDR3 protein gets one entry after TCRdb re-called the 5' RACE reads with MiXCR. Among about 1.5 million distinct CDR3 sequences listed, about 42% were seen once. This clonotype was observed a few times. Its antigen is undetermined. Germline V gene sequence: CDR1 SQVTM, CDR2 ANQGSEA. CDR3 length: 15 amino acids. V lost 6 bases and J lost 10, with 27 bases in between. The receptor's source is a woman between 18 and 30 years old in good health. The sample taken for sequencing was blood. This chain uses TRBV29-1 with TRBJ2-5; D is tentatively TRBD1 or TRBD2 (5 bases each). In DNA, the CDR3 is TGCAGCGTCGTTGGGACCGACCGTCTCGCTGAGGACCAGTACTTC. Residues: CSVVGTDRLAEDQYF.